This TCR beta chain is drawn from a study of Graves' ophthalmopathy and Graves' hyperthyroidism (dated by TCRdb to 2017 to 2018). Concerning the study at large: Peripheral blood was collected at initial diagnosis, before any treatment. In total, 135 blood samples were TCR-sequenced: some 40 ophthalmopathy, under 80 hyperthyroidism and roughly 17 hyperthyroidism-to-ophthalmopathy patients. Once sampling was done, hyperthyroidism patients were given methimazole at a starting dose of 30 mg daily, while ophthalmopathy patients were given high-dose intravenous methylprednisolone. TCR beta repertoire signatures were used to distinguish Graves' ophthalmopathy from Graves' hyperthyroidism and to predict progression to ophthalmopathy. In roughly 6 hyperthyroidism patients, the T-cell repertoires found in thyroid tissue were compared with those found in blood. To explore V-J signatures that distinguish ophthalmopathy from hyperthyroidism, a discovery set of more than 90 patients was enrolled, made up of 43 with ophthalmopathy and 57 with stable hyperthyroidism. An independent validation cohort was composed of 18 to 20 hyperthyroidism patients and 17 patients who later progressed from hyperthyroidism to ophthalmopathy. Overall study outcomes, separate from this receptor: In cross-validation, the 13-signature model distinguished ophthalmopathy from stable hyperthyroidism with less than 90% sensitivity and roughly 81% specificity, while in the test set the corresponding values were about 80% and 75%. Sample size was not statistically predetermined, and group allocation was not concealed from the investigators. Most of the expanded thyroid clonotypes with a frequency above 0.001 were also detected in blood, and it was suggested that the thyroid immune response may be reflected by blood repertoires. In validation, the model predicted ophthalmopathy progression with nearly 71% sensitivity and approximately 75% specificity; about a dozen predicted patients were CT-confirmed with GO in a median of around 6.5 months.

TCR beta CDR3 regions were amplified from RNA transcripts for repertoire sequencing. The first round was an RT-PCR using HTBI primers with the Qiagen OneStep RT-PCR kit, and this first round was followed by a second-round multiplex PCR, then size selection and purification. Sequencing of the libraries was carried out on an Illumina HiSeq2000 in paired-end mode with 100 bp reads. For the original study's pipeline: SOAPnuke was used for read processing, and reads with adapters, uncalled bases, a mean Phred below 15, or no exact constant-primer or identifier match were discarded. COPE v1.2.5 was used to merge the high-quality paired reads. Clonotypes were defined as unique nucleotide sequences and were aligned to IMGT TRB V, D and J references using MiTCR v1.1. Analysis was restricted to V-J combinations with a frequency above 0.0001, which covered about 99% of repertoires. For each V-J combination, a TCR clonal expansion and chaos score was defined as the ratio of F50 clonal expansion to chaos observed in the TCRdist matrix. Welch's t-statistics and random forest were used to reduce features to about 14 V-J combinations, which were fed into a naive Bayes classifier. The similarity between thyroid and blood repertoires was quantified using the Morisita-Horn index. TCRdb took the public reads, trimmed them with fastp at Q25, ran MiXCR for clone calling and kept in-frame beta chains. A single entry per CDR3 protein holds the most common genes and DNA from its merged rows. The V and J calls follow TCRdb's processing rather than the paper's. The sample has hundreds of thousands of distinct CDR3 sequences on record, about 38% of them singletons. Over 2.5% of the sample goes to the ten largest clones.

Patients with ophthalmopathy had moderately to severely active disease, with a Clinical Activity Score of 3 or more, a NOSPECS grade of 4 or more, and a disease duration of less than 3 months. Patients with other autoimmune diseases, uncontrolled infections, pregnancy or lactation were excluded. Diagnosis was based on clinical symptoms, serum thyroxine, TRAb, thyroid ultrasound and orbital computed tomography. PBMCs were isolated from 10 ml of fresh peripheral blood by Ficoll-Paque density gradient centrifugation. Total RNA was extracted using Trizol reagent, and RNA quality was checked on an Agilent 2100 Bioanalyzer. Between the V and J ends, shortened by 7 bases and 5 bases respectively, the junction contains 23 bases. The CDR3 contains 16 residues, cysteine and phenylalanine counted. Only the CDR3 portion is preserved as DNA: 48 bases, with reading frame beginning at the first base. Remarks on this clonotype: It has no known antigen specificity. No clone much larger than this one lies a single base away; base qualities are absent.

Sequencing used peripheral blood. The V gene is TRBV12-3 or TRBV12-4 and the J gene is TRBJ1-1, and TRBD1 may be the D gene, going by 5 matching bases. This TCR derives from an adult man with Graves' ophthalmopathy. This receptor has the CDR3 CASKGERGSGETEAFF. The DNA sequence is as follows: TGTGCCAGCAAAGGGGAAAGGGGCTCGGGAGAAACTGAAGCTTTCTTT.